The present T cell receptor beta chain was sequenced within a study of glioma-infiltrating T cells after dendritic cell vaccination. In the study overall: At biweekly intervals, patients got three intradermal dendritic cell vaccine injections.

Trimming at V came to 4 bases and at J to 2 bases, leaving 11 bases not matched to a gene. The CDR3 covers 17 residues. Germline V CDR1 and CDR2: MGHRA, YSYEKL. The PCR used 60 V beta and 13 J beta primers. Sequencing used immunoSEQ multiplex PCR; TCRdb keeps in-frame clones, though not all of them. This sample has some 24,000 clones; just under 90% occur once, and the top ten carry under 3%. Time point denoted: after dendritic cell vaccination, including at tumor progression/relapse. Fresh-frozen tumor tissue and more than two years of survival data were available for all. All glioblastoma patients lacked an isocitrate dehydrogenase mutation.

V usage is TRBV4-1 and J usage is TRBJ2-3; 8 bases are a match to TRBD2. Specimen: blood, collected after dendritic cell vaccination. The TCR originated in a human donor with glioblastoma. The CDR3 nucleotides are TGCGCCAGCAGCCGGGGCGCGGGGGGTCTATACACAGATACGCAGTATTTT. Its protein product is CASSRGAGGLYTDTQYF.